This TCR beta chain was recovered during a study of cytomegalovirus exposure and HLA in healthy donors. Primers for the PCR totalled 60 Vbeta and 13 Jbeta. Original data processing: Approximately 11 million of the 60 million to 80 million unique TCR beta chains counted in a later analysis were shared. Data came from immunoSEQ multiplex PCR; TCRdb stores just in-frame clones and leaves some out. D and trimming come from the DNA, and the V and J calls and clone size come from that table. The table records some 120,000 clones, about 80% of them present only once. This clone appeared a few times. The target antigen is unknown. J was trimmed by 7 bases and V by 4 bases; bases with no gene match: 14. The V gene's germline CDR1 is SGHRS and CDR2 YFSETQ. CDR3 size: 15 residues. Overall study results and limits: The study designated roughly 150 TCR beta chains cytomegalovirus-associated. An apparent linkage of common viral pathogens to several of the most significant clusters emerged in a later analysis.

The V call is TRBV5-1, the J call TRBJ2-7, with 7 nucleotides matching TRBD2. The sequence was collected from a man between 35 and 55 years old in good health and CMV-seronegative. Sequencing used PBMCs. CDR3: CASSVYPGLPREQYF. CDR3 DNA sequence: TGCGCCAGCAGCGTATACCCGGGACTACCCAGGGAGCAGTACTTC.